This passage covers 29 T cell receptor beta chains from one sample sequenced in a study of cytomegalovirus exposure and HLA in healthy donors. PCR primers comprised 60 Vbeta and 13 Jbeta primers. Method: immunoSEQ multiplex PCR; TCRdb's copy keeps in-frame clones and lacks some. Across about 140,000 clones, the top ten clones capture about 2.2% of the sample. Specimen: PBMCs. Every receptor here comes from a woman younger than 30 in good health and CMV-seronegative.

V and J are TRBV7-2 and TRBJ1-5; 10 bases fit TRBD1. The junction had 11 bases not matched to a gene; V was cut back by 9 bases and J by 0 bases. The CDR3 extends over 17 amino acids. CDR1 is SGHTA and CDR2 is FQGNSA in the germline V gene. The CDR3 DNA reads TGTGCCAGGTCGGGACAGGGGAGCCTGGATAGCAATCAGCCCCAGCATTTT. This codes for CARSGQGSLDSNQPQHF.

The chain carries TRBV30 and TRBJ1-2; no definite D call. Germline assignment: CDR1 GTSNPN and CDR2 SVGIG (reference sequence). This CDR3 comprises 12 residues. With 4 bases removed from V and 2 bases from J, the gap between germline ends came to 8 bases. CDR3: CAWNVQNYGYTF. CDR3 DNA sequence: TGTGCCTGGAATGTCCAGAACTATGGCTACACCTTC.

The rearrangement uses TRBV19 and TRBJ2-1; 11 positions agree with TRBD2. With 9 bases clipped from V and 5 bases from J, the junction kept 6 bases outside the gene matches. Germline CDR1 LNHDA, CDR2 SQIVND (reference sequence). The CDR3 length is 14 residues. The CDR3 DNA is TGTGCCAGCGCACTAGCGGGAGCTCACAATGAGCAGTTCTTC. It encodes CASALAGAHNEQFF.

This chain connects TRBV5-1 to TRBJ2-7; 7 nucleotides line up with TRBD2. Trimming took 1 base from V and 7 from J; bases not matched to a gene: 11. CDR3 length: 15 residues. Germline V CDR1 and CDR2: SGHRS, YFSETQ. The CDR3 nucleotides are TGCGCCAGCAGCTTGCGGGAGGCCGTCCTACGAGAGCAGTACTTC. As protein: CASSLREAVLREQYF.

V is TRBV27 and J is TRBJ2-1, with unresolved D. The CDR3 is made up of 12 amino acids. Trimming removed 4 bases at V and 4 bases at J, with 5 bases between. Germline CDR1 and CDR2: MNHEY and SMNVEV (reference sequence). CDR3 DNA: TGTGCCAGCAGTTCCCTGTACAATGAGCAGTTCTTC. Residues: CASSSLYNEQFF.

The V and J genes are TRBV5-6 and TRBJ2-7; 14 nucleotides align to TRBD2. With V trimmed by 4 bases and J by 3 bases, 15 bases remained unmatched. Germline CDR1 and CDR2: SGHDT and YYEEEE. The CDR3 contains 19 residues. DNA for the CDR3: TGTGCCAGCAGCCGAGTACCGGGACTAGCGGGAGTTGGGGACTACGAGCAGTACGTC. Its protein product is CASSRVPGLAGVGDYEQYV.

This rearrangement joins TRBV7-9 to TRBJ2-7; 11 bases match TRBD2. The V and J ends lost 5 bases and 4 bases, in that order; junction bases with no gene match: 4. CDR3 length equals 14 residues. Looked up from germline, CDR1 is SEHNR and CDR2 is FQNEAQ (reference sequence). The chain's CDR3 is CASSLWTSGYEQYF. CDR3 bases: TGTGCCAGCAGCCTATGGACTAGCGGGTACGAGCAGTACTTC. The variable domain in full, completed from reference TRBV7-9 and TRBJ2-7, reads DTGVSQNPRHKITKRGQNVTFRCDPISEHNRLYWYRQTLGQGPEFLTYFQNEAQLEKSRLLSDRFSAERPKGSFSTLEIQRTEQGDSAMYLCASSLWTSGYEQYFGPGTRLTVT.

V gene TRBV4-1 combines with J gene TRBJ2-2; 7 bases align to TRBD2. The CDR3 contains 15 residues. CDR1 and CDR2 (germline): MGHRA, YSYEKL. The junction had 12 bases not matched to a gene; V was cut back by 8 bases and J by 6 bases. The CDR3 sequence: CASGIAGVLPGELFF. The CDR3 DNA sequence: TGCGCCAGCGGGATAGCGGGTGTTCTTCCCGGGGAGCTGTTTTTT.

The chain uses TRBV25-1 and TRBJ2-1, with 7 bases that match TRBD2. There are 16 residues in the CDR3. Germline values: CDR1 MGHDK, CDR2 SYGVNS. The V segment lost 0 bases and the J segment 5 bases; nucleotides outside the gene matches: 7. The DNA of the CDR3 is TGTGCCAGCAGTGAATATGACGGGAGGATGAACAATGAGCAGTTCTTC. Translated, it gives CASSEYDGRMNNEQFF.

V and J are TRBV5-5 and TRBJ1-6, with D possibly being TRBD1 (5 bases). This CDR3 contains 18 residues. V was shortened by 2 bases and J by 4 bases, with 19 bases between the two germline ends. Germline-derived CDR1 and CDR2 are SGHKS and YYEKEE (reference sequence). The CDR3 sequence is CASSLWPGEGLYNSPLHF. The DNA for the CDR3 is TGTGCCAGCAGCTTATGGCCGGGGGAGGGTCTTTATAATTCACCCCTCCACTTT.

This chain's CDR3 is CASSTRTGSEAFF. The CDR3 nucleotides are TGTGCCAGCAGCACCCGGACAGGGTCTGAAGCTTTCTTT. The chain recombines TRBV9 with TRBJ1-1; 8 bases fit TRBD1. Germline-derived CDR1 and CDR2 are SGDLS and YYNGEE. This CDR3 region has 13 residues. Trimming at V came to 4 bases and at J to 6 bases, leaving 5 bases not matched to a gene.

The J gene is TRBJ2-7, the V gene TRBV2; TRBD2 is a possible D gene (5 bases). Trimming pared 7 bases from V and 0 bases from J, leaving 7 bases between. CDR3 size: 12 residues. Germline CDR1 is SNHLY and CDR2 is FYNNEI. The CDR3 DNA follows: TGTGCCAGCATGCTAGCCTCCTACGAGCAGTACTTC. It specifies CASMLASYEQYF.

The chain joins TRBV6-5 to TRBJ1-1; tentatively, D is TRBD1 (5 bases). Between the trimmed V and J ends, which lost 5 bases and 1 base, there was a span of 11 bases. Germline assignment: CDR1 MNHEY and CDR2 SVGAGI. The CDR3 is 14 residues long. This CDR3 is CASSDFRENTEAFF. CDR3 in DNA: TGTGCCAGCAGTGACTTCAGGGAGAACACTGAAGCTTTCTTT.

This chain links TRBV29-1 with TRBJ1-2; D remains ambiguous. Between the trimmed V and J ends, which lost 2 bases and 4 bases, there was a span of 5 bases. The germline CDR1 and CDR2 sequences are SQVTM and ANQGSEA. The CDR3 covers 11 residues. The CDR3 sequence is CSVERGYGYTF. CDR3 in DNA: TGCAGCGTTGAACGGGGCTATGGCTACACCTTC.

The rearrangement links TRBV5-6 to TRBJ2-7; the match to TRBD2 covers 12 bases. Germline trimming cut 0 bases from V and 4 bases from J; bases unmatched to any gene: 2. CDR3 size: 15 residues. Germline V lookup: CDR1 SGHDT, CDR2 YYEEEE. This chain's CDR3 is CASSLALAGGYEQYF. CDR3 coding DNA: TGTGCCAGCAGCTTGGCACTAGCGGGAGGTTACGAGCAGTACTTC.

The chain joins TRBV5-8 to TRBJ1-5, with a tentative D call TRBD1 (5 bases). Germline V gene lookup returns CDR1 SGHTS and CDR2 YDEGEE. The CDR3 consists of 16 residues. V dropped 0 bases and J dropped 4 bases, with 14 bases sitting between them. The DNA for the CDR3 is TGTGCCAGCAGCTTGGCGCAAGGGGTACGGAATCAGCCCCAGCATTTT. This codes for CASSLAQGVRNQPQHF.

Notes on this clone: Its ends do not fully match the called genes, so a read error is possible. The chain joins TRBV7-6 to TRBJ2-1; D may be TRBD1 (6 bases). The CDR3 is 13 residues long. Germline V CDR1 and CDR2: SGHVS, FNYEAQ. CDR3 sequence: CASSPERGSPEIF. The DNA for the CDR3 is TGTGCCAGCAGCCCCGAAAGGGGGTCACCGGAGATCTTC.

CDR3 in amino acids: CASSATSGRGYEQYF. The CDR3 DNA sequence: TGTGCCAGTAGTGCGACTAGCGGGAGGGGCTACGAGCAGTACTTC. V usage is TRBV19 and J usage is TRBJ2-7; 14 bases are shared with TRBD2. The CDR3 consists of 15 residues. Germline V CDR1 and CDR2: LNHDA, SQIVND (reference sequence). V trimming: 5 bases; J trimming: 3 bases; junction bases outside the gene matches: 3.

The chain joins TRBV19 to TRBJ1-2, with D maybe TRBD1 (6 bases). The CDR3 totals 15 residues. Germline CDR1 reads LNHDA; CDR2 reads SQIVND (reference sequence). With 7 bases removed from V and 0 bases from J, the gap between germline ends came to 15 bases. CDR3 DNA sequence: TGTGCCAGTACTCTACAGGGACAATCTAACTATGGCTACACCTTC. Translated: CASTLQGQSNYGYTF.

The chain is built from TRBV7-9 and TRBJ2-3; 10 bases are shared with TRBD2. The trim removed 2 bases at V and 4 bases at J, leaving 6 bases unmatched. The germline V gene encodes CDR1 SEHNR and CDR2 FQNEAQ (reference sequence). The CDR3 has 16 amino acids. CDR3 DNA: TGTGCCAGCAGCTTAAGGGCTAGCGGGAGTGCAGATACGCAGTATTTT. Translation gives CASSLRASGSADTQYF.

The chain has TRBV14 and TRBJ2-1, with 7 bases identical to TRBD1. J was trimmed by 12 bases and V by 1 base; bases with no gene match: 6. Germline values: CDR1 SGHDN, CDR2 FVKESK. The CDR3 runs 13 residues. Here the CDR3 DNA reads TGTGCCAGCAGCCAAGCCAGGGGGAGCGCGCAGTTCTTC. Translating it yields CASSQARGSAQFF.

The V gene is TRBV4-2, the J gene TRBJ2-3, with 8 bases fitting TRBD2. The CDR3 has 17 amino acids. J lost 5 bases, V lost 0 bases, and 10 bases had no gene match. Germline values: CDR1 LGHNA, CDR2 YNFKEQ. CDR3 residues: CASSQDPSGSSQDTQYF. For the CDR3, the DNA is TGTGCCAGCAGCCAAGATCCGAGCGGGAGTTCTCAAGATACGCAGTATTTT.

The chain recombines TRBV10-3 with TRBJ2-4, with a possible D match to TRBD1 (6 bases). The CDR3 has 14 residues. Per the germline V gene, CDR1 is ENHRY and CDR2 is SYGVKD. The V gene lost 0 bases and the J gene lost 8 bases, with 11 bases spanning the gap. CDR3 sequence (DNA): TGTGCCATCAGTGAGTCGAGGGGGAGTCACATTCAGTACTTC. It codes for CAISESRGSHIQYF.

The chain uses TRBV13 and TRBJ2-4; D is unresolved. Germline V gene lookup returns CDR1 PRHDT and CDR2 FYEKMQ (reference sequence). V dropped 0 bases and J dropped 0 bases, with 6 bases sitting between them. This CDR3 is built from 15 residues. The CDR3 loop reads CASSLGTGAKNIQYF. The CDR3 DNA is TGTGCCAGCAGCTTAGGGACGGGAGCCAAAAACATTCAGTACTTC.

The chain employs TRBV11-2 and TRBJ2-7; the match to TRBD1 covers 8 bases. Germline assignment: CDR1 SGHAT and CDR2 FQNNGV. With 5 bases clipped from V and 0 bases from J, the junction kept 6 bases outside the gene matches. The CDR3 runs 15 residues. Here the CDR3 reads CASSPDRANSYEQYV. The CDR3 DNA follows: TGTGCCAGCAGCCCGGACAGGGCGAACTCCTACGAGCAGTACGTC.

The chain combines TRBV27 with TRBJ1-3, with a possible D match to TRBD1 (5 bases). V lost 6 bases and J 0 bases, leaving 9 bases between the germline ends. Germline V gives CDR1 MNHEY, CDR2 SMNVEV (reference sequence). This CDR3 spans 14 amino acids. CDR3 loop: CASRGTYSGNTIYF. DNA for the CDR3: TGTGCCAGCAGGGGGACTTACTCTGGAAACACCATATATTTT.

The CDR3 here is CASSLDRDRANEKLFF. The DNA of the CDR3 is TGTGCCAGCAGCTTGGACCGGGACAGGGCTAATGAAAAACTGTTTTTT. The chain joins TRBV5-5 to TRBJ1-4; TRBD1 aligns across 9 bases. The CDR3 spans 16 residues. The germline V gene has CDR1 SGHKS and CDR2 YYEKEE (reference sequence). V shed 0 bases and J 3 bases; nucleotides not matched to a gene: 3.

V is TRBV29-1 and J is TRBJ2-1, with unresolved D. This CDR3 is built from 12 residues. Germline lookup yields CDR1 SQVTM and CDR2 ANQGSEA. V was trimmed by 5 bases and J by 6 bases, leaving 11 bases between them. CDR3 in amino acids: CSVILAANEQFF. Written as DNA, the CDR3 is TGCAGCGTTATCTTAGCTGCCAATGAGCAGTTCTTC.

The chain employs TRBV30 and TRBJ2-7; D gene ambiguous. The CDR3 has 13 residues. Germline assignment: CDR1 GTSNPN and CDR2 SVGIG (reference sequence). V was shortened by 5 bases and J by 1 base, with 12 bases between the two germline ends. The CDR3 DNA sequence: TGTGCCTGGGGTCTACGCCGATCCTACGAGCAGTACTTC. This translates into CAWGLRRSYEQYF.